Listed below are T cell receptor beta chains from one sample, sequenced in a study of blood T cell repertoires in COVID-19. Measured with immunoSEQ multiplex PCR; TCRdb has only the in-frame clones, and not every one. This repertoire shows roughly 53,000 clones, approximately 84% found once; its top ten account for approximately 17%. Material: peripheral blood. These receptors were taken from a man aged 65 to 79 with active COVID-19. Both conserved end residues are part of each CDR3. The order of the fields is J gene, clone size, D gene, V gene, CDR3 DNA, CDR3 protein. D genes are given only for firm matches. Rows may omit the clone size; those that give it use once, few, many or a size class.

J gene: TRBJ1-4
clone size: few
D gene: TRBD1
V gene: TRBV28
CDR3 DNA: TGTGCCAGCAGCTCCGGGACAGGGAAGGAAAAACTGTTTTTT
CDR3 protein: CASSSGTGKEKLFF

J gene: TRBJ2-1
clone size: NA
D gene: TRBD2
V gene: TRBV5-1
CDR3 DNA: TGCGCCAGCAGCCCCGGACTAGCGGGAGGGTACAATGAGCAGTTCTTC
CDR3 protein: CASSPGLAGGYNEQFF

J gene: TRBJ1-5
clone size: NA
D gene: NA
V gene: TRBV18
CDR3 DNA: TGTGCCAGCTCGACGACAGGACTTAGCAATCAGCCCCAGCATTTT
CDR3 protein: CASSTTGLSNQPQHF

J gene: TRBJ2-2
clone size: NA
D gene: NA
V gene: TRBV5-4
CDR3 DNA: TGTGCCAGCAGGGCCGGGACGACAGGCACCGGGGAGCTGTTTTTT
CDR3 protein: CASRAGTTGTGELFF

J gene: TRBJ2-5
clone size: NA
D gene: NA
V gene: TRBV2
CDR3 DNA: TGTGCCAGCAGTGAGGGCTCATTGGCGAAAGAGACCCAGTACTTC
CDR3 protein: CASSEGSLAKETQYF

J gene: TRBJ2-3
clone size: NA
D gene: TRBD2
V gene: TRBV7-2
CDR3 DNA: TGTGCCAGCAGCCGGGGGGACTCATTCACAGATACGCAGTATTTT
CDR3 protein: CASSRGDSFTDTQYF

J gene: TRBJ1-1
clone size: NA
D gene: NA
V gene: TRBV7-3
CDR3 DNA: TGTGCCAGCAGCTTAGCGGGGGACGGATACACTGAAGCTTTCTTT
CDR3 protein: CASSLAGDGYTEAFF

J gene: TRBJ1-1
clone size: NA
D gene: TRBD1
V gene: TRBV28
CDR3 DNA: TGTGCCACCCGATCGGGCGACAGGGGGGTAGGATGGGCTTTCTTT
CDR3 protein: CATRSGDRGVGWAFF

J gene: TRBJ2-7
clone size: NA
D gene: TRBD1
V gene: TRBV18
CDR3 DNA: TGTGCCAGCTCGCCGGGACAGGGTACCTACGAGCAGTACTTC
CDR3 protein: CASSPGQGTYEQYF

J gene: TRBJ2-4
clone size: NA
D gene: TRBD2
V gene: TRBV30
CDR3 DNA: TGTGCCTGGAGCCGAGGACTAGCGGGAGTCAACATTCAGTACTTC
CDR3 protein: CAWSRGLAGVNIQYF

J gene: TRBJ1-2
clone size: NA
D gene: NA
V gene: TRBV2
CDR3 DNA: TGTGCCAGCAGTCCTCTTGCAGGGCGGAACTATGGCTACACCTTC
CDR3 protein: CASSPLAGRNYGYTF

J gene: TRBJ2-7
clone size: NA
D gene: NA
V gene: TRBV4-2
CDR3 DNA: TGTGCCAGCAGCCGATACTACAATCTGGAGGGTGGCTACGAGCAGTACTTC
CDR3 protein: CASSRYYNLEGGYEQYF

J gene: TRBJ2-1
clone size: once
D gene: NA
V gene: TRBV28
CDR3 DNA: TGTGCCAGCACTAAGGGGGGGATCGGGAATGAGCAGTTCTTC
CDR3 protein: CASTKGGIGNEQFF

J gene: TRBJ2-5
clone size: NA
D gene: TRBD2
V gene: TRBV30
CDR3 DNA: TGTGCCTGGAGTGGCGGTGGACTAGCGGGACAAGAGACCCAGTACTTC
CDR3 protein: CAWSGGGLAGQETQYF

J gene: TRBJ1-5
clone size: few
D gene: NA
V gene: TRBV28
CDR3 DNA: TGTGCCAGCAGTTTCCCGGGAGAACTCTATAGCAATCAGCCCCAGCATTTT
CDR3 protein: CASSFPGELYSNQPQHF

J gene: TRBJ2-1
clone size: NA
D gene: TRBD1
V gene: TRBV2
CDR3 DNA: TGTGCCAGCAGTCTTAACAGGGGGCTGGTTAATGAGCAGTTCTTC
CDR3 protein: CASSLNRGLVNEQFF

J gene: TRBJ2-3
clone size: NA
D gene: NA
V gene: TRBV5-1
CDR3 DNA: TGCGCCAGCAGCCCCCGTGGCGCAGCGGCGGATACGCAGTATTTT
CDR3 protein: CASSPRGAAADTQYF

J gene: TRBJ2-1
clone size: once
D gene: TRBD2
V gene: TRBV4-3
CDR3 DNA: TGCGCCAGCAGCCAAGAGTATAGCGGGGGCTCCTTCCCCGATGAGCAGTTCTTC
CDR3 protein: CASSQEYSGGSFPDEQFF

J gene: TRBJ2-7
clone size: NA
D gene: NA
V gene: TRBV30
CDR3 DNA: TGTGCCTGGAGTCCGAAGCTAGGGAAGGGGAACGAGCAGTACTTC
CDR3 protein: CAWSPKLGKGNEQYF

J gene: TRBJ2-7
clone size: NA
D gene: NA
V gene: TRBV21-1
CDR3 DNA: TGTGCCAGCAGGTCCCTCCTCTGTGCGGTTCGCCTGCGGGACAGACCCTACGAGCAGTACTTC
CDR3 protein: CASRSLLCAVRLRDRPYEQYF

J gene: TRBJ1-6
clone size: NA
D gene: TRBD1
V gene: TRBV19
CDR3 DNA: TGTGCCAGTAGCCCGACAGGGGGCGCTTATAATTCACCCCTCCACTTT
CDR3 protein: CASSPTGGAYNSPLHF

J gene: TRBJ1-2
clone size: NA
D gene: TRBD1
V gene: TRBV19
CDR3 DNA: TGTGCCAGTAGCCGGGACAGGACTCCTGGCTACACCTTC
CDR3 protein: CASSRDRTPGYTF

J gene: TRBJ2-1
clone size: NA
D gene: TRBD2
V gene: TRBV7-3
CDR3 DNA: TGTGCCAGCAGCTTATCGGGGTGGGACTACCGCAATGAGCAGTTCTTC
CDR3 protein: CASSLSGWDYRNEQFF

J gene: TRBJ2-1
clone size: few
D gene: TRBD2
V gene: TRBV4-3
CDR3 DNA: TGCGCCAGCAGCCGTCTAGCGGGAGAGTCTAACAATGAGCAGTTCTTC
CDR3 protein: CASSRLAGESNNEQFF

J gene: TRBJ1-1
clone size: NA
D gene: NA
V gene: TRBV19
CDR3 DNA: TGTGCCAGTAGCGGACAGTTGGGCACTGAAGCTTTCTTT
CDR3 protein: CASSGQLGTEAFF

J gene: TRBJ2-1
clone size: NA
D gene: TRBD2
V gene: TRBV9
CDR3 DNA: TGTGCCAGCAGCGCGGGGACTAGCGGGAGATTAGAGCAGTTCTTC
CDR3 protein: CASSAGTSGRLEQFF

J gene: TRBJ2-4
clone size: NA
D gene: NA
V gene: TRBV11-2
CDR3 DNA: TGTGCCAGCAGCTTAAACCCCGCAGGACTAGCCAAAAACATTCAGTACTTC
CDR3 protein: CASSLNPAGLAKNIQYF

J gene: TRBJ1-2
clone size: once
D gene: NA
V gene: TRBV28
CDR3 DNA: TGTGCCAGCAGTTTATCGAGTAACTATGGCTACACCTTC
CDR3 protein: CASSLSSNYGYTF

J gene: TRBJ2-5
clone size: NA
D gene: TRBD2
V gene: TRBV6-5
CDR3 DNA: TGTGCCAGCCACAAACTAGCGGGTCAAGAGACCCAGTACTTC
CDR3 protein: CASHKLAGQETQYF

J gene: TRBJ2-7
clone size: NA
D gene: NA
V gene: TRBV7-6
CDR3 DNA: TGTGCCAGCAGCTTAGCTGCCGGGCAGGGGATCTCCGAGCAGTACTTC
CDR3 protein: CASSLAAGQGISEQYF

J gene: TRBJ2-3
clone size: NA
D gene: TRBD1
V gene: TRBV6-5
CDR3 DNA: TGTGCCAGCATGGGACAGGGTAATACGCAGTATTTT
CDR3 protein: CASMGQGNTQYF

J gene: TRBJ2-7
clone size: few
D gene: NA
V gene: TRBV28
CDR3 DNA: TGTGCCAGCACCTCGGCCTACGAGCAGTACTTC
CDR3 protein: CASTSAYEQYF

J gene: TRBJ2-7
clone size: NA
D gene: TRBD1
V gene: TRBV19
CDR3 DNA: TGTGCCAGTAGTACGACAGGGGGCCCCTACGAGCAGTACTTC
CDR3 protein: CASSTTGGPYEQYF

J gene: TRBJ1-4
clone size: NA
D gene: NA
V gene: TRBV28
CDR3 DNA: TGTGCCAGCAGCTTCAGGGGCATCTGGAGAAAAACTGTTTTT
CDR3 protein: CASSFRGIWRKTVF

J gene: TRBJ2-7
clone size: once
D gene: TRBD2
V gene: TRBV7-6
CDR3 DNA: TGTGCCAGCAGAAAACTAGCGGGAGGGGACCACGAGCAGTACTTC
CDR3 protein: CASRKLAGGDHEQYF

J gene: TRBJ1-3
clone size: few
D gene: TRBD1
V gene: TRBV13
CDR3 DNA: TGTGCCAGCAGCTGGAGGACAGGGACTGGAAACACCATATATTTT
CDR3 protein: CASSWRTGTGNTIYF

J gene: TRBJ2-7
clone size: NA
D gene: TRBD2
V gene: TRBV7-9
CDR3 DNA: TGTGCCAGCAGCGCGACTAGCGGGAGACCAGACGAGCAGTACTTC
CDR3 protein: CASSATSGRPDEQYF

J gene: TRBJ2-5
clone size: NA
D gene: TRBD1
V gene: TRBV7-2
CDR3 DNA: TGTGCCAGCAGCTTTAACAGGGGGGAGACCCAGTACTTC
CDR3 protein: CASSFNRGETQYF

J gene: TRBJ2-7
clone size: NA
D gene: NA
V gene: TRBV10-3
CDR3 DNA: TGTGCCACTAGGACTGGCAGCTCCTACGAGCAGTACTTC
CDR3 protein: CATRTGSSYEQYF

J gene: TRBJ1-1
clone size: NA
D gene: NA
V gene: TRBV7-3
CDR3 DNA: TGTGCCAGCAGCTTAAGAGGGCCGGCCACTGAAGCTTTCTTT
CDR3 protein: CASSLRGPATEAFF

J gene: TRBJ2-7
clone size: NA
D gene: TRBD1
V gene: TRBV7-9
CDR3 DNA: TGTGCCAGCAGCTTAGGGGACAGCTCCTACGAGCAGTACTTC
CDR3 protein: CASSLGDSSYEQYF

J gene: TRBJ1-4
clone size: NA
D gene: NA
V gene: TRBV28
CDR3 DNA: TGTGCCAGCCAGGCAGGGAAAGGAAAACTGTTTTTT
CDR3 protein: CASQAGKGKLFF

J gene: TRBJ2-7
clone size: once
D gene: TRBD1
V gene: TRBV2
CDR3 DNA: TGTGCCAGCAGGGAGGACAGGGAATACGAGCAGTACTTC
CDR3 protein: CASREDREYEQYF

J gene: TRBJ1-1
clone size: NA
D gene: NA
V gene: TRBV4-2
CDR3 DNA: TGTGCCAGCAGCCAAGAACCAGGGCAGAACACTGAAGCTTTCTTT
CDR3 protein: CASSQEPGQNTEAFF

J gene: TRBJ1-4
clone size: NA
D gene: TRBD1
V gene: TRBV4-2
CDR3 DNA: TGTGCCAGCAGCCAAGAGTACGTGACAGGGGCAACTAATGAAAAACTGTTTTTT
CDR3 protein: CASSQEYVTGATNEKLFF

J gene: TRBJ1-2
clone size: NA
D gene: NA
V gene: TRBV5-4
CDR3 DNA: TGTGCCAGCAGCTTGGAATCGGCCCGAGGGTATGGCTACACCTTC
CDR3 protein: CASSLESARGYGYTF

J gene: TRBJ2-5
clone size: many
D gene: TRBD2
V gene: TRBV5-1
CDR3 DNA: TGCGCCAGCAGCCAGGGACTAGCGACGAGGGGGTGGGAGACCCAGTACTTC
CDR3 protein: CASSQGLATRGWETQYF

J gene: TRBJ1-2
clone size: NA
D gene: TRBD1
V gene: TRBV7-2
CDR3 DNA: TGTGCCAGCAGCCGGACAGGGCCCTATGGCTACACCTTC
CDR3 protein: CASSRTGPYGYTF

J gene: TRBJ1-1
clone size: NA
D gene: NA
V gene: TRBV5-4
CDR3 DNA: TGTGCCAGCAGCTTGGCCGCCCAGGGTCGGACTGAAGCTTTCTTT
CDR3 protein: CASSLAAQGRTEAFF

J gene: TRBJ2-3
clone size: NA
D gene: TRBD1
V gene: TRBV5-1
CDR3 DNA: TGCGCCAGCAGCTTTCTAGGGACAGGGGGCACAGATACGCAGTATTTT
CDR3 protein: CASSFLGTGGTDTQYF

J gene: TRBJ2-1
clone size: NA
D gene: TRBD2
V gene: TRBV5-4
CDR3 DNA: TGTGCCAGCAGCTCGCGGACTAGCGGAGCCTACAATGAGCAGTTCTTC
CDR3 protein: CASSSRTSGAYNEQFF

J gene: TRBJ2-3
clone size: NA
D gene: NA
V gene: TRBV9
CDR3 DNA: TGTGCCAGCAGCGTAGGAGCGGCTCACACAGATACGCAGTATTTT
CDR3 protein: CASSVGAAHTDTQYF